The text below deals with one TCR beta chain. Its antigen is still unknown. The V gene lost 3 bases and the J gene lost 7 bases, with 12 bases spanning the gap. CDR3 length: 13 amino acids. Germline V CDR1 and CDR2: SGHAT, FQNNGV. This sample was taken from a study of cytomegalovirus exposure and HLA in healthy donors. General study points: Apart from CMV serostatus, no immune exposure information was available. It was taken for granted in presence/absence analyses that sequencing depth across donors was roughly uniform.

Both 60 Vbeta primers and 13 Jbeta primers went into the PCR. Repertoires were generated with immunoSEQ multiplex PCR, while TCRdb's copy carries only in-frame clones and drops some. Of more than 95,000 clones listed, more than 60% are singletons. This TCR derives from a man younger than 45 in good health and CMV-seronegative. What was sequenced was PBMCs. The rearrangement uses TRBV11-2 and TRBJ1-1; D remains unclear. In DNA, the CDR3 is TGTGCCAGCAGCTTGGCCACGCATCTTGAAGCTTTCTTT. Encoded protein: CASSLATHLEAFF.